This TCR beta chain was observed in a study of early T cells in non-severe SARS-CoV-2 infection. TCRdb processed the 5' RACE reads anew with MiXCR; each CDR3 protein has one entry. The sample has roughly 100,000 distinct CDR3 sequences; less than 15% are singletons. This CDR3 has 12 residues. Trimming left V 5 bases short and J 5 bases short, with 12 bases between. Per germline, CDR1 SQVTM and CDR2 ANQGSEA. The chain is built from TRBV29-1 and TRBJ2-5; D possibly corresponds to TRBD1 (7 bases). The sample comprised whole blood. The origin of this receptor is an adult who was a healthcare worker with PCR-confirmed SARS-CoV-2 infection or an uninfected control (not recorded which). CDR3 nucleotide sequence: TGCAGCGTTATACAGGGGAGGGAGACCCAGTACTTC. Its protein product is CSVIQGRETQYF.